These 12 T cell receptor beta chains originate from one sample sequenced in a study of T cell responses to AZD1222 COVID-19 vaccine. TCRdb keeps only in-frame clones here, not all; method: immunoSEQ multiplex PCR. The sample carries 70,000 to 90,000 clones, around nine tenths recorded once. Sample: peripheral blood, taken 28 days after the second AZD1222 dose. These receptors were taken from an adult who received the AZD1222 COVID-19 vaccine.

The CDR3 sequence: CASSLGWAVETQYF. The CDR3 DNA sequence: TGTGCCAGCAGCTTGGGTTGGGCAGTCGAGACCCAGTACTTC. V is TRBV5-5 and J is TRBJ2-5, with D uncertain. The CDR3 length is 14 residues. Between the trimmed V and J ends, which lost 0 bases and 5 bases, there was a span of 11 bases. The germline V gene has CDR1 SGHKS and CDR2 YYEKEE (reference sequence). Drawing the rest from reference TRBV5-5 and TRBJ2-5, the complete variable domain is DAGVTQSPTHLIKTRGQQVTLRCSPISGHKSVSWYQQVLGQGPQFIFQYYEKEERGRGNFPDRFSARQFPNYSSELNVNALLLGDSALYLCASSLGWAVETQYFGPGTRLLVL.

The count of this clone is one. The rearrangement joins TRBV9 to TRBJ1-2; D remains unclear. CDR1 is SGDLS, CDR2 YYNGEE, per germline. The CDR3 length is 13 residues. V was shortened by 0 bases and J by 4 bases, with 7 bases between the two germline ends. The CDR3 here is CASSVDSLYGYTF. CDR3 sequence (DNA): TGTGCCAGCAGCGTAGACAGTCTCTATGGCTACACCTTC.

The chain uses TRBV6-5 and TRBJ1-4; D possibly corresponds to TRBD1 (6 bases). This CDR3 spans 14 amino acids. In germline, CDR1 is MNHEY, CDR2 SVGAGI. V lost 2 bases and J lost 8, with 12 bases in between. CDR3 in DNA: TGTGCCAGCAGTTACAGGACAGCGGGAGAAAAACTGTTTTTT. Its protein product is CASSYRTAGEKLFF.

CDR3 nucleotides: TGTGCCAGCTCCGGGTTTGCCGGGACTAGCGGTTACAATGAGCAGTTCTTC. Protein product: CASSGFAGTSGYNEQFF. V and J are TRBV18 and TRBJ2-1, with TRBD2 matching over 11 bases. Germline V lookup: CDR1 KGHSH, CDR2 LQKENI. The CDR3 length is 17 residues. The V and J ends lost 6 bases and 4 bases, in that order; junction bases with no gene match: 11. Variable domain in full (rest from reference TRBV18 and TRBJ2-1): NAGVMQNPRHLVRRRGQEARLRCSPMKGHSHVYWYRQLPEEGLKFMVYLQKENIIDESGMPKERFSAEFPKEGPSILRIQQVVRGDSAAYFCASSGFAGTSGYNEQFFGPGTRLTVL.

The rearrangement links TRBV5-1 to TRBJ1-1; D is undetermined. Trimming took off 0 bases at V and 0 bases at J, with 6 bases between the two ends. The CDR3 covers 14 residues. Germline lookup yields CDR1 SGHRS and CDR2 YFSETQ. CDR3 DNA sequence: TGCGCCAGCAGCTTGGTCCAGGTGAACACTGAAGCTTTCTTT. Translating it yields CASSLVQVNTEAFF.

This chain connects TRBV20-1 to TRBJ2-7; D remains unclear. This CDR3 contains 15 residues. The V and J ends lost 3 bases and 4 bases respectively, with 19 bases between them. CDR1 DFQATT and CDR2 SNEGSKA come from the germline V gene (reference sequence). CDR3 in DNA: TGCAGTGCTAGTGAGTGGGCGGTTTCACGGTACGAGCAGTACTTC. The encoded protein is CSASEWAVSRYEQYF.

The chain uses TRBV5-1 and TRBJ1-5; unclear D gene. This CDR3 has 17 amino acids. Trimming pared 3 bases from V and 2 bases from J, leaving 18 bases between. Germline-derived CDR1 and CDR2 are SGHRS and YFSETQ. CDR3 in DNA: TGCGCCAGCAGCTCCCGCCGACGAGTTTTGGGCAATCAGCCCCAGCATTTT. Its protein is CASSSRRRVLGNQPQHF.

This chain uses TRBV3-1 (or the pseudogene TRBV3-2) with TRBJ2-1, with unresolved D. Per germline, CDR1 LGHDT and CDR2 YNNKEL (reference sequence). The CDR3 contains 14 residues. V gave up 0 bases and J gave up 13 bases, with 16 bases separating them. DNA for the CDR3: TGTGCCAGCAGCCAAGATCGTCTTTCGTCTTTCCAGTTCTTC. This gives the protein CASSQDRLSSFQFF.

The chain links TRBV4-1 to TRBJ2-3; D is unresolved. This CDR3 is built from 13 residues. Germline CDR1 is MGHRA and CDR2 is YSYEKL. Trimming took off 3 bases at V and 0 bases at J, with 4 bases between the two ends. CDR3: CASSQSSTDTQYF. The CDR3 bases are TGCGCCAGCAGCCAGTCTAGCACAGATACGCAGTATTTT.

The chain couples TRBV10-3 to TRBJ1-1; D remains ambiguous. V gave up 1 base and J gave up 12 bases, with 9 bases separating them. This CDR3 spans 11 amino acids. Germline CDR1 reads ENHRY; CDR2 reads SYGVKD. The CDR3 DNA reads as TGTGCCATCAGTGAGTGGGATATAACTTTCTTT. As protein: CAISEWDITFF.

The chain is built from TRBV5-6 and TRBJ1-2, with TRBD1 as a possible D gene (5 bases). V lost 4 bases and J lost 4, with 17 bases in between. The length of the CDR3 is 15 residues. CDR1 SGHDT and CDR2 YYEEEE come from the germline V gene. The CDR3 DNA reads TGTGCCAGCAGCACTGGACAATTGTTTGGCTATGGCTACACCTTC. Translated, it gives CASSTGQLFGYGYTF.

The chain has TRBV11-3 and TRBJ2-3; TRBD2 agrees at 8 bases. V was clipped by 1 base and J by 2 bases; unmatched bases: 5. CDR1 and CDR2 (germline): SGHNT, YENEEA. There are 16 residues in the CDR3. The CDR3 loop is CASSLGTSWHTDTQYF. Here the CDR3 DNA reads TGTGCCAGCAGCTTAGGGACTAGCTGGCACACAGATACGCAGTATTTT.